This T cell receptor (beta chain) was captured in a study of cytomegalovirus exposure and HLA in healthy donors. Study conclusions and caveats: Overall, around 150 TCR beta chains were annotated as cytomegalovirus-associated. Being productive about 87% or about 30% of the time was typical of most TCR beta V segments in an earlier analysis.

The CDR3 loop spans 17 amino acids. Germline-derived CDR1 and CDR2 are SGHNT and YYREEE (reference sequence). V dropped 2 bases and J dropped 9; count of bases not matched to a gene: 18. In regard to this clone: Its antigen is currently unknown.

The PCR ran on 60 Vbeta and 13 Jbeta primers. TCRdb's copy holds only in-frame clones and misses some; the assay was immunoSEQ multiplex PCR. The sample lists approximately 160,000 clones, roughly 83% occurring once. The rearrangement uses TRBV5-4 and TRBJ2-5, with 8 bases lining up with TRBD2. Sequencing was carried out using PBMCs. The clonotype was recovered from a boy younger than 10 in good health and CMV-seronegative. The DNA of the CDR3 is TGTGCCAGCAGCTTCTCCCCCCTGGGGAGCGGGAGTGAAGCCCAGTACTTC. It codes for CASSFSPLGSGSEAQYF.